Below, 29 T cell receptor beta chains from the same sample are listed, as sequenced in a study of human T cells and chemical hapten exposure. TCRdb independently ran MiXCR on the RACE reads; one entry per CDR3 protein. The data show some 330,000 distinct CDR3 sequences, with about 5% seen just once and around 8% held by the top ten. Time point: pre-sensitization, week 0. The treatment denotes: therapeutic diphenylcyclopropenone sensitization with weekly scalp DPC. The sample consisted of whole blood, taken in connection with sensitization to the hapten diphenylcyclopropenone (DPC). The origin of the receptors is a young woman with alopecia areata. Some clones in this sample may be carry-over from other donors' samples.

This clonotype turned up a few times. The chain uses TRBV7-9 and TRBJ1-1; perhaps TRBD1 as D (5 bases). Germline V lookup: CDR1 SEHNR, CDR2 FQNEAQ (reference sequence). CDR3 length: 15 amino acids. Trimming shortened V by 5 bases and J by 1 base, and 14 bases separated the two germline ends. The CDR3 nucleotides are TGTGCCAGCAGCCCCGTGGCAGGGACGAACACTGAAGCTTTCTTT. It codes for CASSPVAGTNTEAFF.

This clonotype was detected ten times or more. The CDR3 DNA reads TGTGCCAGCAGCTTTGCGGAAAGGACAGGGGGAGAGGACACTGAAGCTTTCTTT. Translated, it gives CASSFAERTGGEDTEAFF. The J gene is TRBJ1-1, the V gene TRBV7-6, with 10 bases matching TRBD1. V was clipped by 3 bases and J by 3 bases; unmatched bases: 13. The length of the CDR3 is 18 residues. Germline V gives CDR1 SGHVS, CDR2 FNYEAQ.

CDR3 amino acids: CASSSSRDRGSDGYTF. CDR3 coding DNA: TGTGCCAGCAGCTCTTCCCGGGACAGGGGCTCTGATGGCTACACCTTC. The chain links TRBV2 to TRBJ1-2; TRBD1 agrees at 10 bases. The CDR3 consists of 16 residues. The V segment lost 6 bases and the J segment 6 bases; nucleotides outside the gene matches: 13. Germline V gene data show CDR1 as SNHLY and CDR2 as FYNNEI.

This clonotype was counted a few times. The chain recombines TRBV12-3 or TRBV12-4 with TRBJ2-2, with D perhaps matching TRBD1 (5 bases). This CDR3 comprises 15 residues. Trimming stripped 1 base from V and 6 bases from J, with 12 bases between. CDR3: CASSLGREGAGELFF. The DNA for the CDR3 is TGTGCCAGCAGTTTAGGCAGGGAAGGGGCCGGGGAGCTGTTTTTT.

This clonotype was seen at least ten times. The chain couples TRBV3-1 to TRBJ1-5, with 11 bases lining up with TRBD1. The CDR3 runs to 16 residues. Trimming took 4 bases from V and 3 from J; bases not matched to a gene: 5. Per the germline V gene, CDR1 is LGHDT and CDR2 is YNNKEL (reference sequence). The CDR3 DNA reads TGTGCCAGCAGCCGCGGGACAGGGGGTAACAATCAGCCCCAGCATTTT. It codes for CASSRGTGGNNQPQHF.

This clonotype was observed at least ten times. V usage is TRBV29-1 and J usage is TRBJ2-3; D call uncertain. CDR3 size: 10 residues. V lost 4 bases, J lost 5 bases, and 4 bases lay in between. In germline, CDR1 is SQVTM, CDR2 ANQGSEA. Written as DNA, the CDR3 is TGCAGCGTTGGTCGAGATACGCAGTATTTT. It encodes CSVGRDTQYF.

This rearrangement joins TRBV9 to TRBJ2-3; unclear D gene. The V end was cut by 0 bases, the J end by 3 bases, with 14 bases between. This CDR3 spans 16 amino acids. Germline CDR1 and CDR2: SGDLS and YYNGEE. CDR3 nucleotide sequence: TGTGCCAGCAGCGTAGATCCCCAAACGAGAACAGATACGCAGTATTTT. Amino acid sequence: CASSVDPQTRTDTQYF.

Only a few counts were recorded for this clonotype. V usage is TRBV6-5 and J usage is TRBJ1-2; D perhaps matches TRBD1 (5 bases). The CDR3 extends over 16 amino acids. Germline values: CDR1 MNHEY, CDR2 SVGAGI. Trimming removed 6 bases at V and 4 bases at J, with 21 bases between. CDR3 protein: CASSLNPWTGPYGYTF. CDR3 bases: TGTGCCAGCAGCCTTAACCCTTGGACGGGACCCTATGGCTACACCTTC.

This clonotype was seen ten or more times. The chain carries TRBV29-1 and TRBJ1-1; D unclear. Germline V lookup: CDR1 SQVTM, CDR2 ANQGSEA. The CDR3 contains 12 residues. Trimming removed 0 bases from V and 7 bases from J, with 9 bases in between. The CDR3 coding sequence is TGCAGCGTTGAAGATCACGTCAGTGAAGCTTTCTTT. Protein product: CSVEDHVSEAFF.

This chain links TRBV5-5 with TRBJ2-3; D gene unclear. Germline loops: CDR1 SGHKS, CDR2 YYEKEE (reference sequence). Between the trimmed V and J ends, which lost 4 bases and 5 bases, there was a span of 32 bases. This CDR3 has 20 amino acids. DNA of the CDR3: TGTGCCAGCAGCGTTATGCCCTCTTACCGAGGCACTCTGAAACGAGATACGCAGTATTTT. It is translated as CASSVMPSYRGTLKRDTQYF.

This clonotype was recorded many times. The V and J genes are TRBV28 and TRBJ1-5; weak D call: TRBD1 (6 bases). The CDR3 length is 14 residues. Deletions cut 7 bases from V and 4 bases from J, with 14 bases between. Germline V CDR1 and CDR2: MDHEN, SYDVKM. As DNA, the CDR3 is TGTGCCAGCACCTTGACAGGCGGAAATCAGCCCCAGCATTTT. Translated: CASTLTGGNQPQHF.

This clonotype appeared many times. This CDR3 is CASSWAGIGNSPLHF. The CDR3 nucleotides are TGTGCCAGCAGCTGGGCGGGGATTGGTAATTCACCCCTCCACTTT. The rearrangement uses TRBV7-2 and TRBJ1-6; D not certain. The V gene lost 4 bases and the J gene lost 6 bases, with 13 bases spanning the gap. In germline, CDR1 is SGHTA, CDR2 FQGNSA. The length of the CDR3 is 15 residues.

This clonotype was counted at least ten times. The V call is TRBV29-1, the J call TRBJ2-2; no definite D call. Per the germline V gene, CDR1 is SQVTM and CDR2 is ANQGSEA. Trimming took 5 bases from V and 0 from J, leaving 7 bases between them. The CDR3 covers 13 residues. The CDR3 DNA sequence: TGCAGCGTTCGTCATTCGAACACCGGGGAGCTGTTTTTT. Protein sequence: CSVRHSNTGELFF.

This clonotype was detected many times. The J gene is TRBJ2-1, the V gene TRBV6-2 or TRBV6-3; either TRBD1 or TRBD2 may fit D (6 bases each). CDR3 length equals 16 residues. Germline loops: CDR1 MNHEY, CDR2 SVGEGT. V shed 6 bases and J shed 9 bases, with 24 bases lying between them. CDR3 sequence: CASSPTPGAGFGEQFF. In DNA, the CDR3 is TGTGCCAGCAGCCCCACGCCAGGGGCGGGGTTTGGTGAGCAGTTCTTC.

The chain recombines TRBV11-2 with TRBJ1-6; D gene uncertain. V lost 1 base and J lost 5, with 9 bases in between. CDR3 size: 15 residues. Germline CDR1 is SGHAT and CDR2 is FQNNGV. The CDR3 spells CASSLGALHNSPLHF. The CDR3 bases are TGTGCCAGCAGCTTAGGCGCCCTCCATAATTCACCCCTCCACTTT. The complete variable domain, with remaining parts taken from reference TRBV11-2 and TRBJ1-6, reads EAGVAQSPRYKIIEKRQSVAFWCNPISGHATLYWYQQILGQGPKLLIQFQNNGVVDDSQLPKDRFSAERLKGVDSTLKIQPAKLEDSAVYLCASSLGALHNSPLHFGNGTRLTVT.

The J gene is TRBJ2-3, the V gene TRBV7-2, with a tentative D call TRBD2 (5 bases). Trimming removed 4 bases from V and 6 bases from J, with 14 bases in between. CDR1 is SGHTA and CDR2 is FQGNSA in the germline V gene. There are 14 residues in the CDR3. CDR3 sequence (DNA): TGTGCCAGCAGCTCCAGAGGGCTCCGTGATACGCAGTATTTT. Its translation: CASSSRGLRDTQYF.

This clonotype was found many times. The genes are TRBV28 and TRBJ2-7, with D tentatively TRBD2 (6 bases). The germline V gene encodes CDR1 MDHEN and CDR2 SYDVKM. The CDR3 sequence is 18 residues long. The V end lost 7 bases, the J end lost 3 bases, and 28 bases lay between the germline ends. Here the CDR3 DNA reads TGTGCCAGCAACCCTCAGCCCGGGGGTCCTTTTTATTTCTACGAGCAGTACTTC. Translated, it gives CASNPQPGGPFYFYEQYF. Filled out from reference TRBV28 and TRBJ2-7, the complete variable domain reads DVKVTQSSRYLVKRTGEKVFLECVQDMDHENMFWYRQDPGLGLRLIYFSYDVKMKEKGDIPEGYSVSREKKERFSLILESASTNQTSMYLCASNPQPGGPFYFYEQYFGPGTRLTVT.

This clonotype showed up just a few times. The chain links TRBV20-1 to TRBJ1-6; a possible D gene is TRBD1 (6 bases). The CDR3 has 16 amino acids. CDR1 and CDR2 (germline): DFQATT, SNEGSKA (reference sequence). The CDR3 loop is CPLPGAPTGYNSPLHF. The CDR3 DNA is TGCCCCCTACCGGGGGCGCCCACCGGCTATAATTCACCCCTCCACTTT.

This clonotype was recorded a few times. The chain employs TRBV28 and TRBJ2-5, with D perhaps matching TRBD1 or TRBD2 (6 bases each). The ends were cut back, 1 base at V and 1 base at J, with 13 bases in the middle. In germline, CDR1 is MDHEN, CDR2 SYDVKM. The CDR3 is 16 amino acids. The CDR3 DNA is TGTGCCAGCAGTTTATCGGGGGCGGCCGGCCAAGAGACCCAGTACTTC. It encodes CASSLSGAAGQETQYF.

This clonotype came up a few times. The chain links TRBV4-3 to TRBJ1-2, with a weak D call TRBD1 (6 bases). CDR1 LGHNA and CDR2 YSLEER come from the germline V gene. The CDR3 spans 14 residues. Trimming took 3 bases from V and 4 from J, leaving 12 bases between them. The CDR3 sequence: CASSQGRQAYGYTF. The DNA for the CDR3 is TGCGCCAGCAGCCAGGGTAGACAGGCCTATGGCTACACCTTC.

The CDR3 region has the DNA TGCGCCAGCAGCTTTAAGCCAACCAGGGGGAGCTCCTACAATGAGCAGTTCTTC. As protein: CASSFKPTRGSSYNEQFF. The chain has TRBV5-1 and TRBJ2-1, with 7 nucleotides matching TRBD1. The CDR3 covers 18 residues. V shed 2 bases and J 0 bases; nucleotides not matched to a gene: 11. Germline CDR1 reads SGHRS; CDR2 reads YFSETQ.

This clonotype was counted a few times. The V and J genes are TRBV20-1 and TRBJ2-1; D gene uncertain. V was cut by 0 bases and J by 4 bases, with 7 bases left in between. The CDR3 spans 13 residues. Looked up from germline, CDR1 is DFQATT and CDR2 is SNEGSKA (reference sequence). CDR3 loop: CSAREGIYNEQFF. In DNA form, the CDR3 reads TGCAGTGCTAGAGAAGGGATTTACAATGAGCAGTTCTTC.

This clonotype has a handful of counts. The genes are TRBV6-6 and TRBJ2-7, with 7 bases identical to TRBD2. Germline CDR1 MNHNY, CDR2 SVGAGI (reference sequence). Germline trimming cut 5 bases from V and 9 bases from J; bases unmatched to any gene: 10. This CDR3 has 13 residues. This chain's CDR3 is CASSRNHGEGQYF. For the CDR3, the DNA is TGTGCCAGCAGTCGCAACCACGGGGAGGGGCAGTACTTC.

The chain is built from TRBV7-8 and TRBJ1-1; 11 nucleotides match TRBD1. This CDR3 is 15 amino acids long. Germline-derived CDR1 and CDR2 are SGHVS and FQNEAQ. Unmatched junction bases numbered 9, after V lost 4 bases and J lost 8 bases. The CDR3: CASSYSGTGGLEAFF. The CDR3 nucleotides are TGTGCCAGCAGCTATTCCGGGACAGGGGGGCTAGAAGCTTTCTTT.

This clonotype was counted at least ten times. The chain links TRBV29-1 to TRBJ2-3, with D unclear. Germline CDR1 SQVTM, CDR2 ANQGSEA. V was pared by 6 bases and J by 1 base, with 11 bases between. This CDR3 has 13 residues. As DNA, the CDR3 is TGCAGCGTCGTTCGTATGGGCACAGATACGCAGTATTTT. Amino acid sequence: CSVVRMGTDTQYF.

V is TRBV10-3 and J is TRBJ1-6, with D unresolved. The CDR3 runs 17 residues. The V gene's germline CDR1 is ENHRY and CDR2 SYGVKD. With 4 bases removed from V and 8 bases from J, the gap between germline ends came to 21 bases. This chain's CDR3 is CAISALGYGFFDSPLHF. Here the CDR3 DNA reads TGTGCCATCAGTGCGTTGGGGTATGGGTTTTTTGATTCACCCCTCCACTTT.

The rearrangement uses TRBV12-3 or TRBV12-4 and TRBJ1-5; 7 bases match TRBD1. The V segment lost 3 bases and the J segment 6 bases; nucleotides outside the gene matches: 5. This CDR3 is built from 14 residues. CDR3 DNA sequence: TGTGCCAGCAGTTTGGACAGGTCAAGTCAGCCCCAGCATTTT. Its protein is CASSLDRSSQPQHF.

This clonotype was detected many times. This rearrangement joins TRBV12-3 or TRBV12-4 to TRBJ1-4; D is undetermined. The CDR3 totals 14 residues. Trimming pared 1 base from V and 5 bases from J, leaving 8 bases between. CDR3 residues: CASSLGEPNEKLFF. CDR3 nucleotide sequence: TGTGCCAGCAGTTTAGGGGAGCCGAATGAAAAACTGTTTTTT.

The rearrangement uses TRBV27 and TRBJ2-5; D possibly corresponds to TRBD2 (5 bases). The CDR3 loop spans 15 amino acids. V gave up 5 bases and J gave up 1 base, with 14 bases separating them. In germline, CDR1 is MNHEY, CDR2 SMNVEV (reference sequence). CDR3 DNA: TGTGCCAGCAGTCCCTCAAGGCGGGTCCAAGAGACCCAGTACTTC. Protein product: CASSPSRRVQETQYF.